A selection of T cell receptor beta chains follows, all from one sample in a study of T cells in Graves' hyperthyroidism and ophthalmopathy. One entry per CDR3 protein results from TCRdb running MiXCR on the multiplex PCR reads. The sample contains 480,000 or so distinct CDR3 sequences, around 43% of which appear only once. Material: peripheral blood or thyroid tissue (not recorded which). The receptors stem from an adult woman with Graves' disease, either hyperthyroidism or ophthalmopathy (not recorded which). Both conserved end residues are part of each CDR3. D genes are given only for firm matches. Clone size is stated in some rows and not others, as once, few, many or a class when expanded.

v_call	clone_size	j_call	d_call	cdr3_aa	cdr3_nt
TRBV12-3/TRBV12-4	many	TRBJ1-2	-	CASSPNRSNGYTF	TGTGCCAGCAGCCCCAACAGGTCAAATGGCTACACCTTC
TRBV7-2	-	TRBJ1-2	-	CASSRGRDYGYTF	TGTGCCAGCAGCCGCGGCAGGGACTATGGCTACACCTTC
TRBV29-1	-	TRBJ1-4	-	CSLSAGATNEKLFF	TGCAGCTTGTCGGCGGGTGCAACTAATGAAAAACTGTTTTTT
TRBV2	-	TRBJ1-2	-	CASIKLRNYGYTF	TGTGCCAGCATTAAGCTAAGAAACTATGGCTACACCTTC
TRBV7-2	few	TRBJ2-7	TRBD1	CASSLGTGGPYEQYF	TGTGCCAGCAGCTTAGGGACAGGGGGACCCTACGAGCAGTACTTC
TRBV6-1	-	TRBJ1-1	TRBD1	CASSQGQGAPEAFF	TGTGCCAGCAGCCAGGGACAGGGGGCACCTGAAGCTTTCTTT
TRBV6-5	-	TRBJ2-7	TRBD2	CASSYLAGGPNEYEQYF	TGTGCCAGCAGTTACTTGGCGGGAGGGCCGAACGAATACGAGCAGTACTTC
TRBV20-1	many	TRBJ2-7	-	CSARLSGRDEQYF	TGCAGTGCCCGGTTGAGTGGACGGGACGAGCAGTACTTC
TRBV25-1	-	TRBJ1-1	-	CASSARGPSRRNTEAFF	TGTGCCAGCAGTGCTAGAGGACCGAGTCGTAGGAACACTGAAGCTTTCTTT
TRBV6-5	-	TRBJ2-5	-	CASSYSSGAGETQYF	TGTGCCAGCAGTTACTCGTCTGGGGCGGGAGAGACCCAGTACTTC
TRBV15	many	TRBJ2-6	-	CATSVSVGANVLTF	TGTGCCACCAGCGTTTCTGTTGGGGCCAACGTCCTGACTTTC
TRBV2	-	TRBJ1-5	-	CASKDRINQPQHF	TGTGCCAGCAAGGACAGAATCAATCAGCCCCAGCATTTT
TRBV25-1	-	TRBJ1-5	-	CASSLEGGVQPQHF	TGTGCCAGCAGTTTAGAGGGGGGTGTACAGCCCCAGCATTTT
TRBV20-1	-	TRBJ1-2	TRBD1	CSARDQTGFRGYTF	TGCAGTGCTAGGGATCAGACAGGGTTTAGGGGCTACACCTTC
TRBV20-1	many	TRBJ2-7	TRBD2	CSATGTTSYEQYF	TGCAGTGCCACCGGGACTACGTCCTACGAGCAGTACTTC
TRBV30	-	TRBJ1-5	-	CAWSVRFSQPQHF	TGTGCCTGGAGTGTACGGTTTTCTCAGCCCCAGCATTTT
TRBV19	-	TRBJ1-2	-	CASSSRGSRSGYTF	TGCGCCAGTAGTTCCCGGGGATCCAGAAGCGGCTACACCTTC
TRBV7-9	-	TRBJ1-6	-	CASSLRVGSPLHF	TGTGCCAGCAGCTTAAGGGTGGGCTCACCCCTCCACTTT
TRBV19	-	TRBJ1-5	-	CASSIWVAANQPQHF	TGTGCCAGTAGTATTTGGGTCGCGGCAAATCAGCCCCAGCATTTT
TRBV7-9	-	TRBJ2-7	TRBD1	CASSVTGFEQYF	TGTGCCAGCAGCGTGACAGGGTTCGAGCAGTACTTC
TRBV15	-	TRBJ1-2	-	CATSGTGMRGYTF	TGTGCCACCAGCGGCACAGGGATGCGTGGCTACACCTTC
TRBV9	-	TRBJ2-7	-	CASSVRPGEQYF	TGTGCCAGCAGCGTCAGGCCCGGCGAGCAGTACTTC
TRBV9	-	TRBJ2-7	-	CASRGTGKATYEQYF	TGTGCCAGCAGGGGCACAGGGAAAGCTACCTACGAGCAGTACTTC
TRBV15	-	TRBJ1-1	-	CATSSTRDGMNTEAFF	TGTGCCACCAGCAGCACCCGAGACGGAATGAACACTGAAGCTTTCTTT
TRBV9	many	TRBJ2-5	TRBD1	CASSYGTGEETQYF	TGTGCCAGCAGCTACGGGACAGGGGAAGAGACCCAGTACTTC
TRBV28	-	TRBJ2-7	TRBD2	CASRSPAGGTYEQYF	TGTGCCAGCAGGTCCCCAGCGGGAGGAACCTACGAGCAGTACTTC
TRBV20-1	-	TRBJ1-5	-	CSASDLGNSSPQHF	TGCAGTGCTAGTGATCTAGGAAACTCTTCGCCCCAGCATTTT
TRBV19	-	TRBJ2-6	TRBD2	CASSGREGPEFSGANVLTF	TGTGCCAGTAGTGGCAGGGAGGGACCAGAGTTCTCTGGGGCCAACGTCCTGACTTTC
TRBV29-1	-	TRBJ2-7	-	CSGTDRSEQYF	TGCAGCGGGACGGACAGATCCGAGCAGTACTTC
TRBV7-9	-	TRBJ1-2	-	CASSPDGPNYGYTF	TGTGCCAGCAGCCCTGACGGACCAAACTATGGCTACACCTTC
TRBV20-1	-	TRBJ1-2	-	CSARPRLAGDDGYTF	TGCAGTGCTAGACCTCGACTAGCCGGGGACGATGGCTACACCTTC
TRBV5-5	-	TRBJ2-5	-	CASSLAGNRETQYF	TGTGCCAGCAGCTTGGCTGGGAACAGAGAGACCCAGTACTTC
TRBV2	-	TRBJ2-7	-	CASSDGTNYEQYF	TGTGCCAGCAGTGACGGGACAAACTACGAGCAGTACTTC
TRBV5-6	few	TRBJ1-2	-	CASSPPGANYGYTF	TGTGCCAGCAGCCCCCCCGGAGCTAACTATGGCTACACCTTC
TRBV7-2	many	TRBJ1-2	-	CASSRRDSAAGYTF	TGTGCCAGCAGTCGTCGCGACTCGGCGGCTGGCTACACCTTC
TRBV7-3	-	TRBJ1-1	-	CANRVGAEAFF	TGTGCCAACAGGGTTGGGGCTGAAGCTTTCTTT
TRBV19	-	TRBJ1-2	-	CASSSRLGMGYTF	TGTGCCAGTAGTTCCAGACTAGGCATGGGCTACACCTTC
TRBV7-3	-	TRBJ2-5	-	CASSLDGARGETQYF	TGTGCCAGCAGCTTAGACGGGGCGCGGGGAGAGACCCAGTACTTC
TRBV28	-	TRBJ1-5	-	CASSYNGPDQPQHF	TGTGCCAGCAGTTACAACGGTCCAGATCAGCCCCAGCATTTT
TRBV5-1	-	TRBJ2-7	-	CASGLSPDGLYF	TGCGCCAGCGGACTTTCCCCCGACGGTCTGTACTTC
TRBV5-6	-	TRBJ2-7	-	CASSKWTAISYEQYF	TGTGCCAGCAGCAAGTGGACGGCCATCTCCTACGAGCAGTACTTC
TRBV25-1	few	TRBJ2-5	-	CASSLGGPRTQYF	TGTGCCAGCAGTCTGGGGGGCCCCAGGACCCAGTACTTC
TRBV15	-	TRBJ2-7	TRBD2	CATSSGTTYAYEQYF	TGTGCCACCAGCAGCGGGACTACCTACGCCTACGAGCAGTACTTC
TRBV3-1	few	TRBJ1-2	TRBD1	CASSQDQGGYGYTF	TGTGCCAGCAGCCAAGATCAGGGGGGCTATGGCTACACCTTC
TRBV7-2	many	TRBJ2-2	-	CASSLGITGELFF	TGTGCCAGCAGCTTAGGAATCACCGGGGAGCTGTTTTTT
TRBV19	-	TRBJ1-5	-	CASWRNQPQHF	TGTGCTAGTTGGCGGAATCAGCCCCAGCATTTT
TRBV15	-	TRBJ2-7	TRBD1	CATSREGGTGGEQYF	TGTGCCACCAGCAGAGAGGGTGGGACAGGGGGCGAGCAGTACTTC
TRBV7-9	-	TRBJ2-7	-	CASSYGRGPSRF	TGTGCCAGCAGCTACGGCAGGGGACCCTCTAGGTTC
TRBV10-3	many	TRBJ1-1	-	CAISEFGGGLSTEAFF	TGTGCCATCAGTGAGTTTGGAGGGGGGTTGAGCACTGAAGCTTTCTTT
TRBV5-1	-	TRBJ1-1	-	CASSLAGSEAFF	TGCGCCAGCAGCTTGGCAGGGTCTGAAGCTTTCTTT
TRBV24-1	-	TRBJ2-2	-	CTTSGLISPGRTGELFF	TGTACCACCAGTGGTTTGATCTCCCCTGGGAGGACCGGGGAGCTGTTTTTT
TRBV7-9	-	TRBJ2-5	TRBD1	CASSSGQASETQYF	TGTGCCAGCAGTTCGGGACAGGCCTCGGAGACCCAGTACTTC
TRBV2	once	TRBJ2-5	-	CASSSGGPSFLGETQYF	TGTGCCAGCAGTTCCGGGGGGCCGAGCTTCCTGGGGGAGACCCAGTACTTC
TRBV20-1	few	TRBJ2-7	-	CSAADSSSYEQYF	TGCAGTGCCGCGGACAGCAGCTCCTACGAGCAGTACTTC
TRBV15	many	TRBJ2-5	-	CATSRDGAYGETQYF	TGTGCCACCAGCAGAGATGGGGCCTACGGGGAGACCCAGTACTTC
TRBV6-6	-	TRBJ1-1	TRBD1	CASSYSVYRAGGMNTEAFF	TGTGCCAGCAGTTACTCGGTTTATAGGGCAGGGGGGATGAACACTGAAGCTTTCTTT